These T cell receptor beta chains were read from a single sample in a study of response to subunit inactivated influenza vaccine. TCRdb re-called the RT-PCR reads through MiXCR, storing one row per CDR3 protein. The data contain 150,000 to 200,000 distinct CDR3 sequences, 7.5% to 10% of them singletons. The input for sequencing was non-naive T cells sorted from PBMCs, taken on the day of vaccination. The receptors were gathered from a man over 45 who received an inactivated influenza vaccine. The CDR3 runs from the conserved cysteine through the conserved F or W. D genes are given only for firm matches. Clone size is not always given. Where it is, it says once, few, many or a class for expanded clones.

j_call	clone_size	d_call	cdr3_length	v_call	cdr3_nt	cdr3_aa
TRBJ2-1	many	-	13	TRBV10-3	TGTGCCATCAGAGGTTTGGCCAACAATGAGCAGTTCTTC	CAIRGLANNEQFF
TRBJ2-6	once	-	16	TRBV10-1	TGCGCCAGCAGTGAGTCGGCAGCCTCTGGGGCCAACGTCCTGACTTTC	CASSESAASGANVLTF
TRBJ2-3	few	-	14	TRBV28	TGTGCCAGCAGTAGGTCAGGGATCACAGATACGCAGTATTTT	CASSRSGITDTQYF
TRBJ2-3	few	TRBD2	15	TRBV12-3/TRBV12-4	TGTGCCAGCAGCATTAGCGGGAGGAGCGCAGATACGCAGTATTTT	CASSISGRSADTQYF
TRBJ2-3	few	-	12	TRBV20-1	TGCAGAGCTGAGGGGGGCACAGATACGCAGTATTTT	CRAEGGTDTQYF
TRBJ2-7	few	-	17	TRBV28	TGTGCCAGCAGTTCATACTTTAGCGCCCAAGCCTCCTACGAGCAGTACTTC	CASSSYFSAQASYEQYF
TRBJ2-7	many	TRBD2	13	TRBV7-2	TGTGCCAGCAGGTATAGCGGGGCCTACGAGCAGTACTTC	CASRYSGAYEQYF
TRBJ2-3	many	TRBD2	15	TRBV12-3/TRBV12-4	TGTGCCAGCAGTCCCGGGGTAGCGGGACGCTATACGCAGTATTTT	CASSPGVAGRYTQYF
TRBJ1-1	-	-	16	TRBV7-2	TGTGCCAGCAGCTTACAGGGGCTGATTATGAACACTGAAGCTTTCTTT	CASSLQGLIMNTEAFF
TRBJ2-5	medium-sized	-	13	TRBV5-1	TGCGCCAGCAGCTTGAAGTTTAAAGAGACCCAGTACTTC	CASSLKFKETQYF
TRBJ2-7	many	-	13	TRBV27	TGTGCCAGCAGACCGACTCGCACGGCCGAGCAGTACTTC	CASRPTRTAEQYF
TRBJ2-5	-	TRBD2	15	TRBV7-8	TGTGCCAGCAGCTTACGAGGACTAGTTCAAGAGACCCAGTACTTC	CASSLRGLVQETQYF
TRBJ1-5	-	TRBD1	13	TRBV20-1	TGCAGTGCTAGAGTTCCACAGGGGAAGCCCCAGCATTTT	CSARVPQGKPQHF
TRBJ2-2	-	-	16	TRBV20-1	TGCTGTGCTAGAGATACGTTCGGCGGGGACACCGGGGAGCTGTTTTTT	CCARDTFGGDTGELFF
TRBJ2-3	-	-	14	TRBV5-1	TGCACCAGCAGCTTGGCGGAGGCCGGGGATACGCAGTATTTT	CTSSLAEAGDTQYF
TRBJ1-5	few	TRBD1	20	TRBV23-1	TGCGCCAGCAGTCAATCAGACCGGGACAGGGGGCTGATGCCCAATCAGCCCCAGCATTTT	CASSQSDRDRGLMPNQPQHF
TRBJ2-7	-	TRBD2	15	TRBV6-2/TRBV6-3	TGTGCCAGCAGTCACGATGGGACTAGATTCTACGAGCAGTACTTC	CASSHDGTRFYEQYF
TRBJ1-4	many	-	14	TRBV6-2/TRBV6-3	TGTGCCAGCAGTAACAGGGAGACGGTCGAAAAACTGTTTTTT	CASSNRETVEKLFF
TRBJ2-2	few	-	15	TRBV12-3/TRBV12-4	TGTGCCAGCACCCCGGGGACGGCGAACACCGGGGAGCTGTTTTTT	CASTPGTANTGELFF
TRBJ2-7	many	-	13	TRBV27	TGTGCCAGCAGCCTCGGGTCGATCTACGAGCAGTACTTC	CASSLGSIYEQYF
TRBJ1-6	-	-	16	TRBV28	TGTGCCAGCACCCTGACCGGAGGCACCTATAATTCACCCCTCCACTTT	CASTLTGGTYNSPLHF
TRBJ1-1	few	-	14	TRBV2	TGTGCCAGCAGGGGGGACATTGGAAACACTGAAGCTTTCTTT	CASRGDIGNTEAFF
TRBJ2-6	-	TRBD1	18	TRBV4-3	TGCGCCAGCAGCCAAGTTAGTTGGGACAGGGTCGGGGCCAACGTCCTGACTTTC	CASSQVSWDRVGANVLTF
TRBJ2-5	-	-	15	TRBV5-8	TGTGCCAGCAGCTTGAAGCTAGGCGGGCGGGAGACCCAGTACTTC	CASSLKLGGRETQYF
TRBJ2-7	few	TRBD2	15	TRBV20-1	TGCAGTGCTAGGACGGCGCGGGGGGGAGCCTACGAGCAGTACTTC	CSARTARGGAYEQYF
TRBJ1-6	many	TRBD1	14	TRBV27	TGTGCCAGCAGTTTCGGGACAGGGGGATCACCCCTCCACTTT	CASSFGTGGSPLHF
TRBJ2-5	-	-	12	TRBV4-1	TGCGCCAGCAGCCAAGTCTCTGGGGCCCAGTACTTC	CASSQVSGAQYF
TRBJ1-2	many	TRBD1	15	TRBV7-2	TGTGCCAGCAGCCCCTCCACAGGGGGTAACTATGGCTACACCTTC	CASSPSTGGNYGYTF
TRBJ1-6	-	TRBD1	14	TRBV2	TGTGCCAGCAGTTCGGGACAGGGTTTCTCACCCCTCCACTTT	CASSSGQGFSPLHF
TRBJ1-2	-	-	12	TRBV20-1	TGTTCCTACGGGGACCGCATTGATGGCTACACCTTC	CSYGDRIDGYTF
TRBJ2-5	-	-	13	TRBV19	TGTGCCAGTAGCTACGATAACCAAGAGACCCAGTACTTC	CASSYDNQETQYF
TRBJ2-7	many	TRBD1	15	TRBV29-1	TGCAGCGCCCGATCCCGGGACAGGGGTTCCTACGAGCAGTACTTC	CSARSRDRGSYEQYF
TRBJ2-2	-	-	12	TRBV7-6	TGTGCCAGCAGCTTATACACCCGGGAGCTGTTTTTT	CASSLYTRELFF
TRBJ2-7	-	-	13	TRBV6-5	TGTGCCAGCAGTTATAAGAGCTCCTATGAGCAGTACTTC	CASSYKSSYEQYF
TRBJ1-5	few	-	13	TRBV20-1	TGCAGCGCCCGGGGGGACGGCAATCAGCCCCAGCATTTT	CSARGDGNQPQHF
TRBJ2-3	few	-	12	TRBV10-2	TGCGCCAGCAGGGGACGTTCAGATACGCAGTATTTT	CASRGRSDTQYF
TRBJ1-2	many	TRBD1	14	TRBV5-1	TGCGCCAGCAGCTTGACAGGACAGGACTATGGCTACACCTTC	CASSLTGQDYGYTF
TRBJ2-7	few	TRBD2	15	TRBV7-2	TGTGCCAGCAGTCTTGAACCGGGACTACTCTCCGAGCAGTACTTC	CASSLEPGLLSEQYF
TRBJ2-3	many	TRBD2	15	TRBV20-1	TGCAGTGCTAGAGCGGTAGCGGGAGCCCCAGATACGCAGTATTTT	CSARAVAGAPDTQYF
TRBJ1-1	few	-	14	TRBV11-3	TGTGCCAGCAGCTTATCGGCCAAAAACACTGAAGCTTTCTTT	CASSLSAKNTEAFF